This is a list of T cell receptor beta chains from one sample in a study of T cells in Graves' hyperthyroidism and ophthalmopathy. Each CDR3 protein is one row after TCRdb ran MiXCR on the multiplex PCR reads. This sample has 550,000 to 800,000 distinct CDR3 sequences; 17% occur once, and the top ten carry 15% to 19%. Sequenced: blood. Every receptor here comes from a man in his forties or fifties with Graves' hyperthyroidism. Both conserved end residues are part of each CDR3. Fields, in order: J gene, V gene, CDR3 length, clone size, D gene, CDR3 protein, CDR3 DNA. A D gene is named only where the DNA matches it firmly. Size is omitted from some rows. Given values are once, few, many or a class for expanded clones.

j_gene: TRBJ1-5; v_gene: TRBV10-2; len: 14; abundance: many; d_gene: NA; CDR3aa: CASSSEISNQPQHF; CDR3nt: TGCGCCAGCAGTTCCGAGATTAGCAATCAGCCCCAGCATTTT
j_gene: TRBJ2-7; v_gene: TRBV15; len: 21; abundance: many; d_gene: TRBD1; CDR3aa: CATSREVGKPGQGISLGRQYF; CDR3nt: TGTGCCACCAGCAGAGAGGTGGGGAAACCGGGACAGGGGATATCTTTGGGTAGGCAGTACTTC
j_gene: TRBJ1-2; v_gene: TRBV4-1; len: 16; abundance: NA; d_gene: NA; CDR3aa: CASSQVGANLNYGYTF; CDR3nt: TGTGCCAGCAGCCAAGTGGGGGCAAATCTTAACTATGGCTACACCTTC
j_gene: TRBJ2-1; v_gene: TRBV14; len: 15; abundance: few; d_gene: TRBD2; CDR3aa: CASSQTSGTYNEQFF; CDR3nt: TGTGCCAGCAGCCAAACTAGCGGGACCTACAATGAGCAGTTCTTC
j_gene: TRBJ2-5; v_gene: TRBV20-1; len: 16; abundance: NA; d_gene: NA; CDR3aa: CSARVIQGTYQETQYF; CDR3nt: TGCAGTGCTAGAGTTATCCAGGGGACGTACCAAGAGACCCAGTACTTC
j_gene: TRBJ2-7; v_gene: TRBV28; len: 13; abundance: NA; d_gene: NA; CDR3aa: CASSLSYSYEQYF; CDR3nt: TGTGCCAGCAGTTTAAGTTACTCCTACGAGCAGTACTTC
j_gene: TRBJ2-7; v_gene: TRBV9; len: 15; abundance: many; d_gene: TRBD1; CDR3aa: CASSVVGTGPYEQYF; CDR3nt: TGTGCCAGCAGCGTAGTGGGGACAGGACCCTACGAGCAGTACTTC
j_gene: TRBJ2-5; v_gene: TRBV28; len: 15; abundance: NA; d_gene: TRBD2; CDR3aa: CASSLLAGPKETQYF; CDR3nt: TGTGCCAGCAGTTTATTAGCGGGACCTAAAGAGACCCAGTACTTC
j_gene: TRBJ1-1; v_gene: TRBV16; len: 14; abundance: many; d_gene: NA; CDR3aa: CASSQLFLRGKAFF; CDR3nt: TGTGCCAGCAGCCAGCTTTTCCTGAGGGGTAAAGCTTTCTTT
j_gene: TRBJ2-1; v_gene: TRBV19; len: 18; abundance: few; d_gene: TRBD2; CDR3aa: CASSIILAGITSYNEQFF; CDR3nt: TGTGCCAGTAGTATTATCCTAGCGGGGATAACCTCCTACAATGAGCAGTTCTTC
j_gene: TRBJ2-3; v_gene: TRBV5-1; len: 12; abundance: NA; d_gene: NA; CDR3aa: CASSGRWDTQYF; CDR3nt: TGCGCCAGCAGCGGGAGGTGGGATACGCAGTATTTT
j_gene: TRBJ2-3; v_gene: TRBV3-1; len: 16; abundance: NA; d_gene: TRBD2; CDR3aa: CASSHLLAGATDTQYF; CDR3nt: TGTGCCAGCAGCCACCTACTAGCGGGAGCCACAGATACGCAGTATTTT
j_gene: TRBJ1-4; v_gene: TRBV6-6; len: 14; abundance: many; d_gene: NA; CDR3aa: CASSYGTRNEKLFF; CDR3nt: TGTGCCAGCAGTTACGGGACTAGAAATGAAAAACTGTTTTTT
j_gene: TRBJ1-2; v_gene: TRBV28; len: 17; abundance: many; d_gene: TRBD1; CDR3aa: CASSLYQGALVSYGYTF; CDR3nt: TGTGCCAGCAGTTTATATCAGGGGGCGCTAGTCAGCTATGGCTACACCTTC
j_gene: TRBJ1-2; v_gene: TRBV2; len: 15; abundance: many; d_gene: NA; CDR3aa: CASSEETATNYGYTF; CDR3nt: TGTGCCAGCAGTGAAGAAACGGCAACTAACTATGGCTACACCTTC
j_gene: TRBJ1-3; v_gene: TRBV2; len: 17; abundance: NA; d_gene: TRBD1; CDR3aa: CASSVGVGGANGNTIYF; CDR3nt: TGTGCCAGCAGTGTTGGGGTAGGGGGCGCAAATGGAAACACCATATATTTT
j_gene: TRBJ2-7; v_gene: TRBV10-2; len: 15; abundance: NA; d_gene: TRBD2; CDR3aa: CASSESGGRLGEQYF; CDR3nt: TGCGCCAGCAGTGAGTCTGGCGGGAGATTAGGCGAGCAGTACTTC
j_gene: TRBJ2-7; v_gene: TRBV28; len: 13; abundance: many; d_gene: TRBD1; CDR3aa: CASRPGGAYEQYF; CDR3nt: TGTGCCAGCAGACCAGGGGGCGCCTACGAGCAGTACTTC
j_gene: TRBJ1-1; v_gene: TRBV18; len: 13; abundance: many; d_gene: NA; CDR3aa: CASSGTRNTEAFF; CDR3nt: TGTGCCAGCTCCGGGACAAGGAACACTGAAGCTTTCTTT
j_gene: TRBJ2-7; v_gene: TRBV28; len: 14; abundance: NA; d_gene: NA; CDR3aa: CASSFRGMSYEQYF; CDR3nt: TGTGCCAGCAGTTTCAGGGGAATGTCCTACGAGCAGTACTTC
j_gene: TRBJ2-1; v_gene: TRBV3-1; len: 19; abundance: few; d_gene: TRBD2; CDR3aa: CASSQERGTSGRGYNEQFF; CDR3nt: TGTGCCAGCAGCCAAGAGAGAGGGACTAGCGGGAGGGGTTACAATGAGCAGTTCTTC
j_gene: TRBJ2-1; v_gene: TRBV9; len: 16; abundance: NA; d_gene: TRBD2; CDR3aa: CASSDRLAGGPHEQFF; CDR3nt: TGTGCCAGCAGCGACCGACTAGCGGGAGGCCCCCATGAGCAGTTCTTC
j_gene: TRBJ1-5; v_gene: TRBV15; len: 16; abundance: once; d_gene: TRBD1; CDR3aa: CATGRGDSVSNQPQHF; CDR3nt: TGTGCCACCGGCAGAGGGGACAGCGTTAGCAATCAGCCCCAGCATTTT
j_gene: TRBJ2-3; v_gene: TRBV24-1; len: 18; abundance: few; d_gene: TRBD2; CDR3aa: CATSDRGLAATYTDTQYF; CDR3nt: TGTGCCACCAGTGATAGGGGACTAGCGGCCACCTACACAGATACGCAGTATTTT
j_gene: TRBJ2-6; v_gene: TRBV9; len: 17; abundance: NA; d_gene: NA; CDR3aa: CASSVGPGVSGANVLTF; CDR3nt: TGTGCCAGCAGCGTAGGGCCAGGGGTCTCTGGGGCCAACGTCCTGACTTTC
j_gene: TRBJ2-1; v_gene: TRBV14; len: 14; abundance: few; d_gene: NA; CDR3aa: CASSQEPLGSEQFF; CDR3nt: TGTGCCAGCAGCCAAGAACCGTTGGGTTCCGAGCAGTTCTTC
j_gene: TRBJ1-5; v_gene: TRBV19; len: 15; abundance: NA; d_gene: TRBD1; CDR3aa: CASSMGQWSNQPQHF; CDR3nt: TGTGCCAGTAGTATGGGACAGTGGAGCAATCAGCCCCAGCATTTT
j_gene: TRBJ1-1; v_gene: TRBV6-1; len: 15; abundance: many; d_gene: TRBD1; CDR3aa: CASSEGTGMNTEAFF; CDR3nt: TGTGCCAGCAGTGAAGGGACAGGGATGAACACTGAAGCTTTCTTT
j_gene: TRBJ2-2; v_gene: TRBV10-3; len: 15; abundance: once; d_gene: NA; CDR3aa: CAISERGGSTGELFF; CDR3nt: TGTGCCATCAGTGAAAGGGGGGGTAGCACCGGGGAGCTGTTTTTT
j_gene: TRBJ1-1; v_gene: TRBV6-2/TRBV6-3; len: 13; abundance: many; d_gene: NA; CDR3aa: CASSYGPSGLAFF; CDR3nt: TGTGCCAGCAGTTACGGGCCCTCGGGATTAGCTTTCTTT
j_gene: TRBJ1-2; v_gene: TRBV28; len: 15; abundance: few; d_gene: NA; CDR3aa: CASSPGGSSNYGYTF; CDR3nt: TGTGCCAGCAGCCCTGGGGGGAGCTCTAACTATGGCTACACCTTC
j_gene: TRBJ1-3; v_gene: TRBV6-2/TRBV6-3; len: 14; abundance: NA; d_gene: TRBD1; CDR3aa: CASRTGLSGNTIYF; CDR3nt: TGTGCCAGCAGGACAGGGCTCTCTGGAAACACCATATATTTT
j_gene: TRBJ2-3; v_gene: TRBV28; len: 20; abundance: NA; d_gene: NA; CDR3aa: CASSTHLTPGHRPFTDTQYF; CDR3nt: TGTGCCAGCAGTACGCACTTAACCCCGGGACATCGGCCTTTCACAGATACGCAGTATTTT
j_gene: TRBJ2-7; v_gene: TRBV7-2; len: 14; abundance: NA; d_gene: NA; CDR3aa: CASSTGPVGYEQYF; CDR3nt: TGTGCCAGCAGTACGGGTCCGGTGGGCTACGAGCAGTACTTC
j_gene: TRBJ2-1; v_gene: TRBV11-2; len: 13; abundance: many; d_gene: NA; CDR3aa: CASSSKRYNEQFF; CDR3nt: TGTGCCAGCAGCTCTAAAAGATACAATGAGCAGTTCTTC
j_gene: TRBJ1-2; v_gene: TRBV27; len: 14; abundance: NA; d_gene: NA; CDR3aa: CASTVRDTLYGYTF; CDR3nt: TGTGCCAGCACCGTAAGGGACACGCTCTATGGCTACACCTTC
j_gene: TRBJ2-1; v_gene: TRBV6-5; len: 18; abundance: many; d_gene: TRBD2; CDR3aa: CASSYSMASGSHNNEQFF; CDR3nt: TGTGCCAGCAGTTACTCCATGGCTAGCGGGAGCCATAACAATGAGCAGTTCTTC
j_gene: TRBJ1-2; v_gene: TRBV28; len: 14; abundance: many; d_gene: NA; CDR3aa: CASSLFGRNYGYTF; CDR3nt: TGTGCCAGCAGTTTATTCGGTCGGAACTATGGCTACACCTTC
j_gene: TRBJ2-1; v_gene: TRBV28; len: 13; abundance: NA; d_gene: NA; CDR3aa: CASTSTGRDEQFF; CDR3nt: TGTGCCAGCACTTCAACAGGGAGGGATGAGCAGTTCTTC
j_gene: TRBJ2-7; v_gene: TRBV30; len: 12; abundance: many; d_gene: NA; CDR3aa: CAWSTTGNEQYF; CDR3nt: TGTGCCTGGAGTACTACAGGGAACGAGCAGTACTTC
j_gene: TRBJ1-2; v_gene: TRBV28; len: 12; abundance: many; d_gene: NA; CDR3aa: CASRTAAAGYTF; CDR3nt: TGTGCCAGTAGGACGGCAGCTGCTGGCTACACCTTC
j_gene: TRBJ1-2; v_gene: TRBV3-1; len: 13; abundance: few; d_gene: NA; CDR3aa: CASSQELSRGYTF; CDR3nt: TGTGCCAGCAGCCAAGAATTGAGCCGAGGCTACACCTTC
j_gene: TRBJ2-3; v_gene: TRBV28; len: 12; abundance: many; d_gene: NA; CDR3aa: CASSFPSRTQYF; CDR3nt: TGTGCCAGCAGTTTTCCCTCTAGGACGCAGTATTTT
j_gene: TRBJ2-5; v_gene: TRBV11-2; len: 14; abundance: many; d_gene: TRBD1; CDR3aa: CASSHTGARETQYF; CDR3nt: TGTGCCAGCAGTCATACAGGGGCGCGGGAGACCCAGTACTTC
j_gene: TRBJ1-2; v_gene: TRBV5-6; len: 14; abundance: few; d_gene: NA; CDR3aa: CASSSTGMADGYTF; CDR3nt: TGTGCCAGCAGCTCGACCGGGATGGCGGATGGCTACACCTTC
j_gene: TRBJ1-6; v_gene: TRBV9; len: 18; abundance: many; d_gene: NA; CDR3aa: CASSDPRGLSSYNSPLHF; CDR3nt: TGTGCCAGCAGCGACCCGAGGGGCTTGAGCTCCTATAATTCACCCCTCCACTTT
j_gene: TRBJ2-7; v_gene: TRBV27; len: 15; abundance: many; d_gene: TRBD2; CDR3aa: CASSLKSSGSYEQYF; CDR3nt: TGTGCCAGCAGTTTAAAGTCTAGCGGGAGCTACGAGCAGTACTTC
j_gene: TRBJ2-6; v_gene: TRBV28; len: 15; abundance: few; d_gene: NA; CDR3aa: CASKGGNSGANVLTF; CDR3nt: TGTGCCAGCAAGGGGGGTAACTCTGGGGCCAACGTCCTGACTTTC
j_gene: TRBJ2-7; v_gene: TRBV6-5; len: 15; abundance: few; d_gene: TRBD1; CDR3aa: CASSSSTGDPYEQYF; CDR3nt: TGTGCCAGCAGTTCCTCGACAGGGGATCCCTACGAGCAGTACTTC
j_gene: TRBJ1-6; v_gene: TRBV18; len: 14; abundance: NA; d_gene: NA; CDR3aa: CASSPDVFYSPLHF; CDR3nt: TGTGCCAGCTCACCGGACGTATTTTATTCACCCCTCCACTTT
j_gene: TRBJ1-2; v_gene: TRBV29-1; len: 13; abundance: few; d_gene: NA; CDR3aa: CSVDIGGTYGYTF; CDR3nt: TGCAGCGTGGACATAGGGGGGACCTATGGCTACACCTTC
j_gene: TRBJ1-4; v_gene: TRBV9; len: 17; abundance: many; d_gene: NA; CDR3aa: CASSVASHLRANEKLFF; CDR3nt: TGTGCCAGCAGCGTAGCGTCCCACTTGCGGGCTAATGAAAAACTGTTTTTT
j_gene: TRBJ2-3; v_gene: TRBV12-3/TRBV12-4; len: 15; abundance: many; d_gene: NA; CDR3aa: CASSPGQGATDTQYF; CDR3nt: TGTGCCAGCAGCCCAGGGCAGGGCGCGACAGATACGCAGTATTTT
j_gene: TRBJ2-6; v_gene: TRBV28; len: 17; abundance: many; d_gene: TRBD1; CDR3aa: CASSPRQGAAGANVLTF; CDR3nt: TGTGCCAGCAGTCCCAGACAGGGGGCGGCTGGGGCCAACGTCCTGACTTTC
j_gene: TRBJ2-7; v_gene: TRBV6-2/TRBV6-3; len: 16; abundance: many; d_gene: NA; CDR3aa: CASSYSNAAGSYEQYF; CDR3nt: TGTGCCAGCAGTTACTCGAACGCGGCAGGGTCGTACGAGCAGTACTTC
j_gene: TRBJ2-5; v_gene: TRBV5-1; len: 17; abundance: NA; d_gene: TRBD2; CDR3aa: CASSLALAGGIQETQYF; CDR3nt: TGCGCCAGCAGCTTGGCCCTAGCGGGAGGGATCCAAGAGACCCAGTACTTC
j_gene: TRBJ2-1; v_gene: TRBV6-1; len: 16; abundance: NA; d_gene: TRBD2; CDR3aa: CASSLTSGALYNEQFF; CDR3nt: TGTGCCAGCAGCCTGACTAGCGGGGCTCTCTACAATGAGCAGTTCTTC
j_gene: TRBJ2-7; v_gene: TRBV6-1; len: 13; abundance: many; d_gene: NA; CDR3aa: CASTGYQTYEQYF; CDR3nt: TGTGCCAGCACGGGATACCAAACCTACGAGCAGTACTTC